These T cell receptor beta chains were read from a single sample in a study of chemoradiotherapy in HPV16-positive cancers. The repertoire was sequenced with immunoSEQ multiplex PCR; TCRdb's copy has only in-frame clones and lacks some. The data show about 24,000 clones, 80% to 95% seen once. Sequences were derived from blood, sampled from a patient who underwent chemoradiotherapy. The origin of the receptors is a human donor with HPV-associated anogenital cancer. CDR3s include the opening cysteine and the closing phenylalanine or tryptophan. A D gene is named only where the DNA matches it firmly. Clone size appears in some rows only: once, few, many, or a class for an expanded clone.

d_call	v_call	clone_size	j_call	cdr3_nt	cdr3_aa
.	TRBV2	.	TRBJ1-1	TGTGCCAGCAGTGTTTGGGGGAACACTGAAGCTTTCTTT	CASSVWGNTEAFF
.	TRBV5-4	.	TRBJ2-5	TGTGCCAGCAGCTTGGGTTCTGGCGCGGGCGAGGAGACCCAGTACTTC	CASSLGSGAGEETQYF
TRBD1	TRBV7-2	.	TRBJ2-4	TGTGCCAGCAGCGTAGCCAGGGGGACCAAAAACATTCAGTACTTC	CASSVARGTKNIQYF
.	TRBV28	.	TRBJ1-5	TGTGCCAGCAGTTTCGTCTGGGGCTATAGCAATCAGCCCCAGCATTTT	CASSFVWGYSNQPQHF
.	TRBV19	few	TRBJ2-7	TGTGCCAGTAGTGGAAGACGAGCGGGCGGTCTCTACGAGCAGTACTTC	CASSGRRAGGLYEQYF
.	TRBV6-6	.	TRBJ1-1	TGTGCCAGCACAGCCGGCCGGGTGAACACTGAAGCTTTCTTT	CASTAGRVNTEAFF
TRBD1	TRBV10-3	.	TRBJ2-2	TGTGCCATCAGTGAACGGGACAGGGGGTACACCGGGGAGCTGTTTTTT	CAISERDRGYTGELFF
TRBD2	TRBV5-4	few	TRBJ2-5	TGTGCCAGCAGCTTGGCCCCGGGGGGGCAAGAGACCCAGTACTTC	CASSLAPGGQETQYF
TRBD1	TRBV5-1	.	TRBJ2-7	TGCGCCAGCAGCACCTCTTCCGGGACAGGGAGGCACGAGCAGTACTTC	CASSTSSGTGRHEQYF
.	TRBV15	.	TRBJ1-1	TGTGCCACCAGCAGAGATATCACTGAAGCTTTCTTT	CATSRDITEAFF
TRBD1	TRBV5-1	.	TRBJ2-1	TGCGCCAGCAGCCCGGGACAGAGCTCCTACAATGAGCAGTTCTTC	CASSPGQSSYNEQFF
.	TRBV2	.	TRBJ1-1	TGTGCCAGCAGTTCCGTGGGGAACACTGAAGCTTTCTTT	CASSSVGNTEAFF
TRBD2	TRBV6-4	.	TRBJ2-3	TGTGCCAGCAGTGACTCCGGTGGTAGCGGGAGCACAGATACGCAGTATTTT	CASSDSGGSGSTDTQYF
TRBD2	TRBV11-3	.	TRBJ2-2	TGTGCCAGCAGCGCCCTAGCGGCGAACACCGGGGAGCTGTTTTTT	CASSALAANTGELFF
.	TRBV27	once	TRBJ1-1	TGTGCCAGCAGTTCCTGGAGGACTGAAGCTTTCTTT	CASSSWRTEAFF
.	TRBV4-3	.	TRBJ2-7	TGCGCCAGCAGCCAATTCAGGGCTTTAGGCGAGCAGTACTTC	CASSQFRALGEQYF
.	TRBV4-3	.	TRBJ2-3	TGCGCCAGCAGCCAAGAGTACGGTGGAAATACGCAGTATTTT	CASSQEYGGNTQYF
.	TRBV28	once	TRBJ2-2	TGTGCCAGTATGAGACCCATCACCGGGGAGCTGTTTTTT	CASMRPITGELFF
.	TRBV2	once	TRBJ1-1	TGTGCCAGCAGTGAGGTGGCGATGAACACTGAAGCTTTCTTT	CASSEVAMNTEAFF
.	TRBV28	.	TRBJ1-4	TGTGCCCTCGGGGCCGATTCTAATGAAAAACTGTTTTTT	CALGADSNEKLFF
.	TRBV4-1	.	TRBJ1-5	TGCGCCAGCAGCCATGGGGGGCCCGGACACTTTTGGAAGCCCCAGCATTTT	CASSHGGPGHFWKPQHF
.	TRBV18	.	TRBJ2-7	TGTGCCAGCTCACCAAACCGACTAGAAGACTACGAGCAGTACTTC	CASSPNRLEDYEQYF
.	TRBV27	.	TRBJ1-2	TGTGCCAGCAGTTTATCGTTCTCAGGGAACTATGGCTACACCTTC	CASSLSFSGNYGYTF
.	TRBV6-1	.	TRBJ2-2	TGTGCCAGCAGTGAGTCAAGGCAGGGTCGCGGGGAGCTGTTTTTT	CASSESRQGRGELFF
.	TRBV5-1	.	TRBJ1-1	TGCGCCAGCAGCACGGACGGACTGAACACTGAAGCTTTCTTT	CASSTDGLNTEAFF
.	TRBV7-9	.	TRBJ1-1	TGTGCCAGCAGCTTTGCGATGAATTACACTGAAGCTTTCTTT	CASSFAMNYTEAFF
.	TRBV7-9	.	TRBJ2-3	TGTGCCAGCAGCACTATGCTGGGGGGCCCGACAGATACGCAGTATTTT	CASSTMLGGPTDTQYF
.	TRBV4-3	.	TRBJ2-5	TGCGCCAGCAGCCTTCACGGGGGGCTAGCGGCTAGCCAAGAGACCCAGTACTTC	CASSLHGGLAASQETQYF
TRBD1	TRBV7-2	.	TRBJ2-7	TGTGCCAGCAGCGCAACAGGGGTGGGCTCCTACGAGCAGTACTTC	CASSATGVGSYEQYF
TRBD1	TRBV28	.	TRBJ1-2	TGTGCCAGCAGTTCACCGGGACAGGGGCTCAACTATGGCTACACCTTC	CASSSPGQGLNYGYTF
.	TRBV9	.	TRBJ2-3	TGTGCCAGCAGCGGGAACTCCCTGTCAGATACGCAGTATTTT	CASSGNSLSDTQYF
TRBD2	TRBV5-4	.	TRBJ2-7	TGTGCCAGCAGCTCCGGACTAGCGGGAGGGGAGCAGTACTTC	CASSSGLAGGEQYF
.	TRBV7-9	.	TRBJ1-4	TGTGCCAGCAGCACCGAACAGGGTAGGAGTGAAAAACTGTTTTTT	CASSTEQGRSEKLFF
TRBD1	TRBV15	once	TRBJ1-1	TGTGCCACGACTTACAGGGGCTTGAACACTGAAGCTTTCTTT	CATTYRGLNTEAFF
.	TRBV5-1	.	TRBJ2-7	TGCGCCAGCAGCTTGGGCGCTCCCTACGAGCAGTACTTC	CASSLGAPYEQYF
TRBD1	TRBV10-2	.	TRBJ2-1	TGCGCCAGCAGTGAGGTAGGACAGGGGGCTTATGAGCAGTTCTTC	CASSEVGQGAYEQFF
.	TRBV5-6	.	TRBJ1-4	TGTGCCAGCAGCTACGGGGAGACAACTAATGAAAAACTGTTTTTT	CASSYGETTNEKLFF
TRBD2	TRBV9	.	TRBJ2-1	TGTGCCAGCAGCGTAGGGAAGCGGGACTACAATGAGCAGTTCTTC	CASSVGKRDYNEQFF
TRBD1	TRBV11-2	.	TRBJ1-2	TGTGCCAGCAGTCAGGGACAGTATGGCTACACCTTC	CASSQGQYGYTF
TRBD1	TRBV9	.	TRBJ1-1	TGTGCCAGCAGCCCCCGACAGGGGCACACTGAAGCTTTCTTT	CASSPRQGHTEAFF
.	TRBV11-2	.	TRBJ1-5	TGTGCCAGCAGCTTAGAAGGTGGGATTCAGCCCCAGCATTTT	CASSLEGGIQPQHF
.	TRBV5-1	.	TRBJ2-7	TGCGCCAGCAGCTTGGAGGGCCACGAGCAGTACTTC	CASSLEGHEQYF
.	TRBV5-6	.	TRBJ2-7	TGTGCCAGCAGCTTGGCGGTGACGGCGACCTACGAGCAGTACTTC	CASSLAVTATYEQYF
.	TRBV21-1	.	TRBJ1-5	TGTGCCAGCAGGGACAGAGATCATAGCAATCAGCCCCAGCATTTT	CASRDRDHSNQPQHF
.	TRBV4-1	.	TRBJ1-2	TGCGCCAGCAGCCAAGGGACGGGTTCTAACTATGGCTACACCTTC	CASSQGTGSNYGYTF
TRBD2	TRBV13	.	TRBJ2-3	TGTGCCAGCAGCTATAGGACTAGCGGGGACACAGATACGCAGTATTTT	CASSYRTSGDTDTQYF
.	TRBV27	.	TRBJ2-7	TGTGCCAGCAGTTCAGTGGATACCTACGAGCAGTACTTC	CASSSVDTYEQYF
TRBD1	TRBV18	.	TRBJ2-7	TGTGCCAGCTCACCGAGGACAGGTATCTACGAGCAGTACTTC	CASSPRTGIYEQYF
.	TRBV5-1	once	TRBJ2-7	TGCGCCAGCAGCCCGACCACTAGCTCTACCTCCTACGAGCAGTACTTC	CASSPTTSSTSYEQYF
.	TRBV28	.	TRBJ2-6	TGTGCCAGCAGTAATGCCAGGGCCGGGGCCAACGTCCTGACTTTC	CASSNARAGANVLTF
TRBD1	TRBV4-2	.	TRBJ1-5	TGTGCCAGCAGGACCAGGACAGGGGTCCCCCAGCCCCAGCATTTT	CASRTRTGVPQPQHF
.	TRBV7-2	.	TRBJ1-1	TGTGCCAGCAGCACCGCGGGGGGGACTGAAGCTTTCTTT	CASSTAGGTEAFF
TRBD1	TRBV19	.	TRBJ2-3	TGTGCCAGTAGTATGGTCGGGCAGGGGGCCAGAGATACGCAGTATTTT	CASSMVGQGARDTQYF
.	TRBV6-5	.	TRBJ2-7	TGTGCCAGCAGTTATGAGAGGGGTGGTACTACTGGGCAGTACTTC	CASSYERGGTTGQYF
.	TRBV5-5	.	TRBJ1-1	TGTGCCAGCACCCCTAGATCCGGGGGCATCACTGAAGCTTTCTTT	CASTPRSGGITEAFF